This TCR beta chain was found in a study of CD8 T cells in Susac syndrome. CDR1 and CDR2 (germline): MNHNY, SVGAGI (reference sequence). V gave up 8 bases and J gave up 3 bases; unmatched junction bases: 3. The CDR3 covers 13 residues. The authors reverse transcribed about 0.5 to 1 ug RNA with random hexamers. A single record per CDR3 protein comes from TCRdb applying MiXCR to the immunoSEQ multiplex PCR reads. The sample includes 110,000 or so distinct CDR3 sequences, 90% to 95% of them seen just once. Healthy donors served as the controls. They were matched for age and sex. The material sequenced was CD4+ T cells from PBMCs. J is TRBJ2-4 and V is TRBV6-6, with TRBD2 identical over 8 bases. This TCR came from a human donor in good health. The CDR3 loop reads CASSSGSKNIQYF. The CDR3 nucleotides read TGTGCCAGCTCAAGCGGGAGCAAAAACATTCAGTACTTC.